Below are 3 T cell receptor beta chains sequenced from a single sample in a study of monozygotic twins with inflammatory bowel disease. TCRdb re-called the 5' RACE reads and shows each CDR3 protein once, DNA omitted. This listing includes some 400,000 distinct CDR3 sequences. The sample was blood. The receptors derive from a human donor with ulcerative colitis or Crohn's disease, or a healthy co-twin of an affected twin (not recorded which).

The chain has TRBV2 and TRBJ2-5; TCRdb's assignment of TRBD1 cannot be checked, as there is no DNA. The CDR3 is 13 residues long. From germline, CDR1 is SNHLY and CDR2 FYNNEI. The CDR3 sequence: CASSVYRGETQYF.

The chain combines TRBV7-9 with TRBJ2-5; TCRdb's D gene call, TRBD1, goes unchecked for lack of DNA. Germline CDR1 reads SEHNR; CDR2 reads FQNEAQ (reference sequence). This CDR3 is built from 14 residues. The CDR3 here is CASSRTGAKETQYF.

The genes are TRBV10-3 and TRBJ2-3; the D gene TCRdb calls, TRBD2, cannot be checked with no DNA. The CDR3 has 14 residues. From germline, CDR1 is ENHRY and CDR2 SYGVKD. CDR3 region: CAIRPAGVTDTQYF.